This record looks at one TCR beta chain sequence and its context. Its antigen is unidentified. The length of the CDR3 is 18 residues. With 0 bases removed from V and 1 base from J, the gap between germline ends came to 19 bases. This sample is part of a study of human T cells and chemical hapten exposure. Study-wide context: Sensitization was performed using 2% DPC on a roughly 2 cm by roughly 2 cm upper inner arm skin site. All through the approximately 25-week study, the scalp of each patient received diphenylcyclopropenone doses weekly.

How the authors handled the data: Sample-level TCR yields exhibited a median of around 93,000, with a range of 23,224 to 690,600. Each CDR3 protein gets one entry after TCRdb re-called the RACE reads with MiXCR. These V and J calls are TCRdb output, not the study's own analysis. The sample includes under 100,000 distinct CDR3 sequences, more than 10% seen only once; the top ten take around 3.7%. Findings and limits, study-wide: Alopecia in the donors means their immune response may deviate from healthy people's.

This sample's time point: patch test 3, about 24 weeks after DPC sensitization. Sample treatment: therapeutic diphenylcyclopropenone sensitization with weekly scalp DPC. The TCR sequence derives from a woman between 50 and 59 years old with alopecia areata. Some clones in this sample may be carry-over from other donors' samples. Sequencing was performed on whole blood, taken in connection with sensitization to the hapten diphenylcyclopropenone (DPC). The rearrangement joins TRBV12-3 or TRBV12-4 to TRBJ2-7; the D gene is possibly TRBD1 (6 bases). DNA of the CDR3: TGTGCCAGCAGTTTAGCCGGAGCAGGGGACGGGGCTTCCTACGAGCAGTACTTC. Protein sequence: CASSLAGAGDGASYEQYF.